These 21 T cell receptor beta chains share one sample of origin, sequenced in a study of blood T cell repertoires in COVID-19 (dated by TCRdb to the early 2020s). The method behind the library was the immunoSEQ multiplex PCR assay. TCRdb carries this immuneACCESS record with in-frame sequences only. Its versions omit some clonotypes, under half of them owing to an unresolved V gene in the studies checked, with the rest unexplained. Across this sample there are some 530,000 clones, with 75% to 90% seen only once. The ten largest make up roughly 3.2% of the sample. Source material: peripheral blood. These TCRs come from a human donor in a cohort sampled during active COVID-19.

The chain has TRBV29-1 and TRBJ2-5, with D perhaps TRBD2 (7 bases). Trimming took 3 bases from V and 4 from J, leaving 18 bases between them. Germline V gene data show CDR1 as SQVTM and CDR2 as ANQGSEA. CDR3 length equals 15 residues. The CDR3 reads CSVERGRARGETQYF. The CDR3 bases are TGCAGCGTTGAGCGGGGGCGGGCGCGGGGAGAGACCCAGTACTTC.

The CDR3 coding sequence is TGTGCCAGCTCCCCCGGGGTTTCATACAATGAGCAGTTCTTC. Translation gives CASSPGVSYNEQFF. This chain links TRBV18 with TRBJ2-1; D is perhaps TRBD2 (5 bases). The CDR3 runs 14 residues. The V gene lost 6 bases and the J gene lost 4 bases, with 13 bases spanning the gap. The germline gives CDR1 KGHSH, CDR2 LQKENI.

V and J are TRBV24-1 and TRBJ2-2; 8 bases are shared with TRBD2. Unmatched junction bases numbered 7, after V lost 9 bases and J lost 5 bases. CDR1 is KGHDR, CDR2 SFDVKD, per germline. The CDR3 spans 14 residues. As DNA, the CDR3 is TGTGCCACCGGGCGGGGGGCGAGTACCGGGGAGCTGTTTTTT. Amino acids: CATGRGASTGELFF.

The V gene is TRBV6-5, the J gene TRBJ2-5; 7 nucleotides match TRBD2. The CDR3 is made up of 13 amino acids. V dropped 6 bases and J dropped 3; count of bases not matched to a gene: 4. CDR1 and CDR2 from the germline V gene are MNHEY and SVGAGI. The CDR3 nucleotides are TGTGCCAGCAGGGGGGGAGGGGAAGAGACCCAGTACTTC. Translating gives CASRGGGEETQYF.

V is TRBV6-5 and J is TRBJ2-6, with 8 bases matching TRBD1. This CDR3 region has 15 residues. V shed 5 bases, J shed 1 base, and the junction held 1 base outside the gene matches. From germline, CDR1 is MNHEY and CDR2 SVGAGI. In DNA, the CDR3 is TGTGCCAGCAGTAGGACAGGGTCTGGGGCCAACGTCCTGACTTTC. Translating it yields CASSRTGSGANVLTF.

This clone was counted a few times. Other DNA sequences in this specimen translate into the identical CDR3. The chain recombines TRBV28 with TRBJ2-5; D may be TRBD2 (6 bases). Germline values: CDR1 MDHEN, CDR2 SYDVKM. Between the trimmed V and J ends, which lost 6 bases and 3 bases, there was a span of 8 bases. There are 12 residues in the CDR3. Written as DNA, the CDR3 is TGTGCCAGCAGGGCGGGGAAAGAGACCCAGTACTTC. This gives the protein CASRAGKETQYF.

This chain's CDR3 is CASTGGAGGPKETQYF. CDR3 coding DNA: TGTGCCAGCACCGGAGGGGCGGGAGGGCCTAAAGAGACCCAGTACTTC. This chain connects TRBV2 to TRBJ2-5; 9 bases map to TRBD2. V was pared by 7 bases and J by 3 bases, with 12 bases of the junction left unmatched. Germline-derived CDR1 and CDR2 are SNHLY and FYNNEI. The CDR3 has 16 amino acids. The full variable domain, rest sourced from reference TRBV2 and TRBJ2-5, is EPEVTQTPSHQVTQMGQEVILRCVPISNHLYFYWYRQILGQKVEFLVSFYNNEISEKSEIFDDQFSVERPDGSNFTLKIRSTKLEDSAMYFCASTGGAGGPKETQYFGPGTRLLVL.

This sequence joins TRBV28 and TRBJ2-1; 9 bases match TRBD2. CDR1 is MDHEN and CDR2 is SYDVKM in the germline V gene. This CDR3 contains 14 residues. V lost 6 bases, J lost 7 bases, and 7 bases stayed unmatched. In DNA, the CDR3 is TGTGCCAGCAGGCTTAGCGGGAGTAGGAATGAGCAGTTCTTC. It translates to CASRLSGSRNEQFF.

This rearrangement joins TRBV9 to TRBJ2-7, with 9 bases aligning to TRBD2. J lost 4 bases, V lost 3 bases, and 8 bases had no gene match. CDR1 and CDR2 (germline): SGDLS, YYNGEE. This CDR3 contains 15 residues. CDR3 DNA: TGTGCCAGCAGCGCCGGGCATAGCGGGAGTTACGAGCAGTACTTC. Translated, it gives CASSAGHSGSYEQYF.

This chain uses TRBV28 with TRBJ2-7, with 8 bases aligning to TRBD2. V was pared by 5 bases and J by 3 bases, with 6 bases of the junction left unmatched. Germline CDR1 and CDR2: MDHEN and SYDVKM. The CDR3 is 14 residues long. The CDR3 coding sequence is TGTGCCAGCAGTCCGTTAGCGGGGAACTACGAGCAGTACTTC. Protein: CASSPLAGNYEQYF.

This clone was seen a few times. V and J are TRBV4-3 and TRBJ1-2; D may be TRBD1 (5 bases). V dropped 0 bases and J dropped 0 bases, with 14 bases sitting between them. The CDR3 has 17 residues. CDR1 and CDR2 (germline): LGHNA, YSLEER. The CDR3 reads CASSQDIGAGANYGYTF. The CDR3 DNA follows: TGCGCCAGCAGCCAAGATATAGGGGCAGGAGCTAACTATGGCTACACCTTC.

The rearrangement uses TRBV24-1 and TRBJ2-7; 7 bases are a match to TRBD1. The CDR3 has 13 residues. CDR1 and CDR2 (germline): KGHDR, SFDVKD. The V and J ends lost 8 bases and 6 bases, in that order; junction bases with no gene match: 9. The CDR3 region has the DNA TGTGCCACCAAGACAGGGTCCAGGGGCGAGCAGTACTTC. As protein: CATKTGSRGEQYF.

J is TRBJ2-1 and V is TRBV15; 9 bases match TRBD2. This CDR3 comprises 13 residues. Germline V gene sequence: CDR1 LNHNV, CDR2 YYDKDF (reference sequence). V shed 3 bases, J shed 9 bases, and the junction held 3 bases outside the gene matches. In DNA, the CDR3 is TGTGCCACCAGCAGGGGCGGGAGGGGTGAGCAGTTCTTC. This sequence encodes CATSRGGRGEQFF.

V usage is TRBV6-6 and J usage is TRBJ1-1; 7 nucleotides agree with TRBD1. V trimming: 6 bases; J trimming: 0 bases; junction bases outside the gene matches: 19. The CDR3 is made up of 19 amino acids. Per germline, CDR1 MNHNY and CDR2 SVGAGI (reference sequence). CDR3 protein: CASRRRFRDSLDLNTEAFF. CDR3 in DNA: TGTGCCAGCAGGCGAAGATTCCGGGACAGCCTTGATCTGAACACTGAAGCTTTCTTT.

This chain uses TRBV30 with TRBJ1-4; no definite D call. The CDR3 is made up of 13 amino acids. CDR1 is GTSNPN and CDR2 is SVGIG in the germline V gene (reference sequence). Trimming cost V 2 bases and J 4 bases, with 8 bases left between them. In DNA form, the CDR3 reads TGTGCCTGGAGTTGGCGGGATAATGAAAAACTGTTTTTT. This gives the protein CAWSWRDNEKLFF. The full variable domain, with the rest looked up from reference TRBV30 and TRBJ1-4, is SQTIHQWPATLVQPVGSPLSLECTVEGTSNPNLYWYRQAAGRGLQLLFYSVGIGQISSEVPQNLSASRPQDRQFILSSKKLLLSDSGFYLCAWSWRDNEKLFFGSGTQLSVL.

This clone was seen a single time. The J gene is TRBJ1-5, the V gene TRBV4-1, with D perhaps matching TRBD1 (6 bases). Germline V gives CDR1 MGHRA, CDR2 YSYEKL. The CDR3 runs to 16 residues. The germline V and J ends were trimmed by 0 bases and 4 bases, with 13 bases remaining between them. The DNA of the CDR3 is TGCGCCAGCAGCCAAGAGGGAACAGGGCCAAATCAGCCCCAGCATTTT. It is translated as CASSQEGTGPNQPQHF.

The V call is TRBV21-1, the J call TRBJ2-7; TRBD1, the table's D call, was not compared with the DNA. TRBV21-1 has pseudogene status. This CDR3 comprises 18 residues. Here the CDR3 DNA reads TGTGCCAGCAGCACGCGGTTGCTACAGGGGGTTGGGGGATACGAGCAGTACTTC. It is translated as CASSTRLLQGVGGYEQYF.

This chain links TRBV7-2 with TRBJ2-1, with 10 bases that match TRBD2. The CDR3 contains 17 residues. With 4 bases clipped from V and 6 bases from J, the junction kept 12 bases outside the gene matches. Germline assignment: CDR1 SGHTA and CDR2 FQGNSA. CDR3 DNA: TGTGCCAGCAGCTATCAACCGGGACTAGCGTCTTTCAATGAGCAGTTCTTC. As protein: CASSYQPGLASFNEQFF.

The rearrangement joins TRBV7-3 to TRBJ2-2, with 7 bases fitting TRBD1. Germline loops: CDR1 SGHTA, CDR2 FQGTGA. CDR3 length: 16 residues. Unmatched junction bases numbered 7, after V lost 5 bases and J lost 1 base. The CDR3 here is CASSLKTGMNTGELFF. CDR3 nucleotides: TGTGCCAGCAGCCTGAAGACAGGGATGAACACCGGGGAGCTGTTTTTT. The entire variable domain, with the rest obtained from reference TRBV7-3 and TRBJ2-2, is as follows: GAGVSQTPSNKVTEKGKYVELRCDPISGHTALYWYRQSLGQGPEFLIYFQGTGAADDSGLPNDRFFAVRPEGSVSTLKIQRTERGDSAVYLCASSLKTGMNTGELFFGEGSRLTVL.

This CDR3 is CASSPEVQNGYTF. CDR3 nucleotide sequence: TGTGCCAGCAGCCCAGAGGTTCAAAATGGCTACACCTTC. The V and J genes are TRBV9 and TRBJ1-2, with D uncertain. This CDR3 region has 13 residues. V lost 4 bases and J 6 bases, leaving 13 bases between the germline ends. Germline values: CDR1 SGDLS, CDR2 YYNGEE.

V gene TRBV19 combines with J gene TRBJ2-2, with TRBD2 matching over 8 bases. The CDR3 consists of 14 residues. The V segment lost 8 bases and the J segment 11 bases; nucleotides outside the gene matches: 13. Germline values: CDR1 LNHDA, CDR2 SQIVND (reference sequence). Here the CDR3 reads CASAGLGRPGELFF. The CDR3 region has the DNA TGTGCCAGTGCGGGACTAGGTCGACCGGGAGAGCTGTTTTTT.